This T cell receptor (beta chain) was recorded in a study of blood T cell repertoires in COVID-19. Study-wide background: Material from acute and convalescent COVID-19 was sourced from the United States, Italy and Spain. The analysed material was cDNA or gDNA that came from T cells, B-cell-depleted T cells, or PBMCs.

In the authors' methods: Amplification with reference gene primers provided the estimates of nucleated cell counts. Sequenced by immunoSEQ multiplex PCR; TCRdb stores in-frame clones only, minus some. The V and J calls and clone size were taken over from that table, and D and trimming were inferred from the DNA. The table includes about 120,000 clones, around 84% detected once. Trimming cost V 2 bases and J 5 bases, with 12 bases left between them. Germline CDR1 MNHNY, CDR2 SVGAGI (reference sequence). The CDR3 spans 14 residues. This TCR was sampled from a human donor in a cohort sampled during active COVID-19. Sample: peripheral blood. The genes are TRBV6-6 and TRBJ1-2; possibly TRBD1 for D (5 bases). The DNA for the CDR3 is TGTGCCAGCAGTTACCTCGACAGTGAATATGGCTACACCTTC. Amino acid sequence: CASSYLDSEYGYTF.